This T cell receptor (beta chain) was retrieved from a study of identical twins. One entry per CDR3 protein, called by TCRdb with MiXCR from the 5' RACE reads. The repertoire includes about 550,000 distinct CDR3 sequences, approximately 20% of them detected once, and approximately 0.49% sits in the top ten. Germline CDR1 SGHVS, CDR2 FNYEAQ. V lost 1 base and J lost 2, with 16 bases in between. This CDR3 is 17 amino acids long. This same sample was also part of a study on yellow fever vaccine responses in identical twins.

The V gene is TRBV7-6, the J gene TRBJ2-3; D possibly uses TRBD1 or TRBD2 (7 bases each). The source of this sequence is a young woman in good health. Sequencing used CD4+ T cells sorted from blood. CDR3 protein: CASSLVGGGALTDTQYF. For the CDR3, the DNA is TGTGCCAGCAGCTTAGTGGGAGGGGGCGCCCTCACAGATACGCAGTATTTT. Full variable domain (outside the CDR3, taken from reference TRBV7-6 and TRBJ2-3): GAGVSQSPRYKVTKRGQDVALRCDPISGHVSLYWYRQALGQGPEFLTYFNYEAQQDKSGLPNDRFSAERPEGSISTLTIQRTEQRDSAMYRCASSLVGGGALTDTQYFGPGTRLTVL.